Presented here are 2 T cell receptor beta chains from one specimen sequenced in a study of regulatory T cells in long-lasting Graves disease. The time point: newly diagnosed GD, antithyroid drugs for less than 3 months. Following extraction of RNA from PBMCs, that RNA was used to make the TCR library. Sequencing libraries for TCR beta were prepared with iRepertoire HTBI primers and Arm-PCR of CDR3 regions. TCRdb fed the multiplex PCR reads into MiXCR, producing one record per CDR3 protein. This table has hundreds of thousands of distinct CDR3 sequences, about 15% appearing once. This sample also appeared in a second study, on T cells in Graves' hyperthyroidism and ophthalmopathy.

The sequencing used peripheral blood mononuclear cells (PBMCs), collected at new diagnosis, from a patient treated with antithyroid drugs. These receptors came from a woman between 25 and 40 years old with Graves disease.

This clonotype was seen a handful of times. V and J are TRBV29-1 and TRBJ1-2; no definite D call. From germline, CDR1 is SQVTM and CDR2 ANQGSEA. Trimming removed 7 bases at V and 0 bases at J, with 12 bases between. The CDR3 has 13 amino acids. The CDR3 here is CSAQMTANYGYTF. Written as DNA, the CDR3 is TGCAGCGCCCAGATGACTGCTAACTATGGCTACACCTTC.

This clonotype was counted many times. This sequence joins TRBV24-1 and TRBJ1-1; D call uncertain. The ends were cut back, 9 bases at V and 4 bases at J, with 14 bases in the middle. In germline, CDR1 is KGHDR, CDR2 SFDVKD. This CDR3 contains 13 residues. CDR3 in amino acids: CATRTKGGTEAFF. Written as DNA, the CDR3 is TGTGCCACCCGGACCAAAGGCGGCACTGAAGCTTTCTTT.